This is a list of T cell receptor beta chains from one sample in a study of blood T cell repertoires in COVID-19. Data came from immunoSEQ multiplex PCR; TCRdb stores just in-frame clones and leaves some out. The table shows roughly 250,000 clones, with 84% occurring only once. Sequencing input: peripheral blood. The receptors originated from a man in his forties or fifties with acute or convalescent COVID-19. Both conserved end residues are part of each CDR3. The D gene is left open where the match is weak. Clone size appears in some rows only: once, few, many, or a class for an expanded clone.

D: -; size: -; J: TRBJ1-1; V: TRBV25-1; DNA: TGTGCCAGCAGTGAATTTGGGCGGGCGAACACTGAAGCTTTCTTT; CDR3: CASSEFGRANTEAFF
D: -; size: -; J: TRBJ1-2; V: TRBV30; DNA: TGTGCCTGGAGTGTACGGGGGGCGTATGGCTACACCTTC; CDR3: CAWSVRGAYGYTF
D: -; size: -; J: TRBJ2-5; V: TRBV19; DNA: TGTGCCAGTAGATCAAAAGGACTTGGGGAAACCCAGTACTTC; CDR3: CASRSKGLGETQYF
D: -; size: -; J: TRBJ1-1; V: TRBV19; DNA: TGTGCCAGTAGTATCCCCAGGGATAACACTGAAGCTTTCTTT; CDR3: CASSIPRDNTEAFF
D: TRBD2; size: once; J: TRBJ2-5; V: TRBV4-1; DNA: TGCGCCAGCAGCCACCCTGGGGGGGGCCAAGAGACCCAGTACTTC; CDR3: CASSHPGGGQETQYF
D: TRBD2; size: -; J: TRBJ2-7; V: TRBV24-1; DNA: TGTGCCACCAGTGATTTAGGGGCTAGCGGGACCTACGAGCAGTACTTC; CDR3: CATSDLGASGTYEQYF
D: TRBD2; size: many; J: TRBJ2-3; V: TRBV6-2/TRBV6-3; DNA: TGTGCCAGCAGTTACCCGACTAGCGGGGGGGCGACAGATACGCAGTATTTT; CDR3: CASSYPTSGGATDTQYF
D: -; size: -; J: TRBJ1-5; V: TRBV5-1; DNA: TGCGCCAGCAGCTTTGGGCCAGATCAGCCCCAGCATTTT; CDR3: CASSFGPDQPQHF
D: -; size: -; J: TRBJ1-1; V: TRBV20-1; DNA: TGCAGTGCTAGTAGGGGCGCAGGGAATGAAGCTTTCTTT; CDR3: CSASRGAGNEAFF
D: -; size: -; J: TRBJ1-2; V: TRBV2; DNA: TGTGCCAGCATCTACGAAAACTATGGCTACACCTTC; CDR3: CASIYENYGYTF
D: TRBD1; size: -; J: TRBJ1-1; V: TRBV10-2; DNA: TGCGCCAGCAGCCGGGACAGGGGGGGGGTGAACACTGAAGCTTTCTTT; CDR3: CASSRDRGGVNTEAFF
D: TRBD1; size: -; J: TRBJ2-7; V: TRBV7-6; DNA: TGTGCCAGCAGCTTACAGGACAGGCCCTACGAGCAGTACTTC; CDR3: CASSLQDRPYEQYF
D: TRBD2; size: -; J: TRBJ2-7; V: TRBV13; DNA: TGTGCCAGCAGCTTAATGTGGGGGGGAATTCCCTACGAGCAGTACTTC; CDR3: CASSLMWGGIPYEQYF
D: -; size: once; J: TRBJ1-1; V: TRBV7-9; DNA: TGTGCCAGCAGCTTAGGACTTGGCCACTGGGCTGAAGCTTTCTTT; CDR3: CASSLGLGHWAEAFF
D: TRBD1; size: -; J: TRBJ2-7; V: TRBV11-2; DNA: TGTGCCAGCAGCTTAAAAGGGACAGCAATCCACGAGCAGTACTTC; CDR3: CASSLKGTAIHEQYF
D: -; size: -; J: TRBJ2-7; V: TRBV6-5; DNA: TGTGCCAGCAGTAGCGGAGTGGACTACGAGCAGTACTTC; CDR3: CASSSGVDYEQYF
D: -; size: -; J: TRBJ1-2; V: TRBV18; DNA: TGTGCCAGCTCACCTTCGGGGATTAACTATGGCTACACCTTC; CDR3: CASSPSGINYGYTF
D: TRBD2; size: few; J: TRBJ2-1; V: TRBV7-3; DNA: TGTGCCAGCAGCCTTACAGCGGGGGGGCTGAGTGAGCAGTTCTTC; CDR3: CASSLTAGGLSEQFF
D: -; size: -; J: TRBJ1-5; V: TRBV28; DNA: TGTGCCAGCAGTTTACCTCAGGGATGGGGCCAGCCCCAGCATTTT; CDR3: CASSLPQGWGQPQHF
D: TRBD2; size: -; J: TRBJ2-1; V: TRBV9; DNA: TGTGCCAGCAGCCCAACTAGCGGGGCCTCCTACAATGAGCAGTTCTTC; CDR3: CASSPTSGASYNEQFF
D: -; size: -; J: TRBJ2-1; V: TRBV6-5; DNA: TGTGCCAGCAGTTACCTGGGGACTTACAATGAGCAGTTCTTC; CDR3: CASSYLGTYNEQFF
D: TRBD2; size: -; J: TRBJ2-7; V: TRBV28; DNA: TGTGCCAGCAGTTTCCCCCAGGCTAGCGGGATTAGTAGCGAGCAGTACTTC; CDR3: CASSFPQASGISSEQYF
D: TRBD2; size: -; J: TRBJ2-5; V: TRBV9; DNA: TGTGCCAGCAGTGCCTCCGGGACTAGCTTCCAGACCCAGTACTTC; CDR3: CASSASGTSFQTQYF
D: TRBD1; size: once; J: TRBJ2-1; V: TRBV5-6; DNA: TGTGCCAGCAGCTTCGGGACAGGGGGAGGGAATGAGCAGTTCTTC; CDR3: CASSFGTGGGNEQFF
D: TRBD2; size: -; J: TRBJ2-7; V: TRBV20-1; DNA: TGCAGTGCTAGTGGGACTAGCGGGAGTTTTTACGAGCAGTACTTC; CDR3: CSASGTSGSFYEQYF
D: -; size: -; J: TRBJ2-5; V: TRBV5-1; DNA: TGCGCCGATCCCCTCCCCCAGCAAGAGACCCAGTACTTC; CDR3: CADPLPQQETQYF
D: -; size: -; J: TRBJ2-2; V: TRBV19; DNA: TGTGCCAGTAGTACCCCGGACAGTATGAACACCGGGGAGCTGTTTTTT; CDR3: CASSTPDSMNTGELFF
D: TRBD2; size: -; J: TRBJ2-3; V: TRBV24-1; DNA: TGTGCCACCAGTGATTTCGCGGAGGATGAGGCGGCGGGGGGTGTTGGTACGCAGTATTTT; CDR3: CATSDFAEDEAAGGVGTQYF
D: TRBD2; size: -; J: TRBJ2-1; V: TRBV2; DNA: TGTGCCAGCAGGGCTAGCGGGGCCTCCTACAATGAGCAGTTCTTC; CDR3: CASRASGASYNEQFF
D: TRBD1; size: -; J: TRBJ1-6; V: TRBV5-1; DNA: TGCGCCAGCAGCTTGACCGGGACAGGGTATTCACCCCTCCACTTT; CDR3: CASSLTGTGYSPLHF
D: TRBD1; size: -; J: TRBJ1-6; V: TRBV11-2; DNA: TGTGCCAGCAGCGCACGAGACAGGGGCTATAATTCACCCCTCCACTTT; CDR3: CASSARDRGYNSPLHF
D: -; size: -; J: TRBJ2-7; V: TRBV11-2; DNA: TGTGCCAGCAGCTTCGTCAGTTCCTCCTACGAGCAGTACTTC; CDR3: CASSFVSSSYEQYF
D: TRBD2; size: -; J: TRBJ2-7; V: TRBV9; DNA: TGTGCCAGCAGCGTAGCCCCGACTAGCGGGGCTAAGTACGAGCAGTACTTC; CDR3: CASSVAPTSGAKYEQYF
D: TRBD1; size: -; J: TRBJ1-2; V: TRBV7-6; DNA: TGTGCCAGCAGCATCGGACAGGGAGGAGGCTACACCTTC; CDR3: CASSIGQGGGYTF
D: -; size: -; J: TRBJ1-5; V: TRBV15; DNA: TGTGCCACCAGCTACGTCCCGGACAGTAATCAGCCCCAGCATTTT; CDR3: CATSYVPDSNQPQHF
D: TRBD1; size: -; J: TRBJ2-3; V: TRBV2; DNA: TGTGCCAGCAGTGATGGGCAGGGGGCTTTCACAGATACGCAGTATTTT; CDR3: CASSDGQGAFTDTQYF
D: -; size: once; J: TRBJ2-7; V: TRBV3-1/TRBV3-2; DNA: TGTGCCAGCAGGGACCCCCGCGGCGGGGAGCAGTACTTC; CDR3: CASRDPRGGEQYF
D: TRBD1; size: -; J: TRBJ1-1; V: TRBV6-5; DNA: TGTGCCAGCAGGAGAGGGGGCCTTTTGAACACTGAAGCTTTCTTT; CDR3: CASRRGGLLNTEAFF
D: TRBD2; size: -; J: TRBJ2-1; V: TRBV5-1; DNA: TGCGCCAGCAGCCCGGCGGGGGGGAGCTACAATGAGCAGTTCTTC; CDR3: CASSPAGGSYNEQFF
D: TRBD2; size: few; J: TRBJ2-7; V: TRBV5-4; DNA: TGTGCCAGCAGCTTGGAGGCGGGAGTGAACTACGAGCAGTACTTC; CDR3: CASSLEAGVNYEQYF
D: TRBD1; size: -; J: TRBJ2-5; V: TRBV5-1; DNA: TGCGCCAGCAGCCCCGGACAGGAACAAGAGACCCAGTACTTC; CDR3: CASSPGQEQETQYF
D: -; size: -; J: TRBJ1-2; V: TRBV27; DNA: TGTGCCAGCAGTCCATTAGGGGGGGAGGTAGGCTATGGCTACACCTTC; CDR3: CASSPLGGEVGYGYTF
D: -; size: once; J: TRBJ2-2; V: TRBV11-2; DNA: TGTGCCAGCAGCTTAGGCGGGATCGGGGAGCTGTTTTTT; CDR3: CASSLGGIGELFF
D: TRBD1; size: -; J: TRBJ1-1; V: TRBV6-6; DNA: TGTGCCAGCAGTTACGCGGGACAGCTGAACACTGAAGCTTTCTTT; CDR3: CASSYAGQLNTEAFF
D: TRBD1; size: few; J: TRBJ1-3; V: TRBV5-1; DNA: TGCGCCAGCAGCTTGGAGGGGACAGGGGGCCCCATCTCTGGAAACACCATATATTTT; CDR3: CASSLEGTGGPISGNTIYF